This T cell receptor beta chain came from a study of blood T cells in healthy people across ages. Regarding this clonotype: Its antigen is unknown.

With a J-beta primer mix and a sample-barcoded 5' primer, a second PCR ran about 7 to 12 cycles. Via MiXCR, TCRdb re-called the 5' RACE reads, giving one row per CDR3 protein. Of about 1.4 million distinct CDR3 sequences in the sample, around 59% were seen once. Points from the study as a whole: Diversity figures derived from one million T cells were judged to underestimate the true value. Because sorting was not performed, PBMCs prevented conclusive naive versus antigen-experienced comparison.

The receptor comes from a man between 18 and 29 years old in good health. The sequenced sample was blood.

This CDR3 reads CASSPQTGSVETQYF. The CDR3 bases are TGTGCCAGCAGTCCACAGACAGGGTCCGTAGAGACCCAGTACTTC. The V and J genes are TRBV27 and TRBJ2-5, with 7 bases lining up with TRBD1. CDR3 length: 15 residues. J was trimmed by 4 bases and V by 5 bases; bases with no gene match: 10. Germline V gene data show CDR1 as MNHEY and CDR2 as SMNVEV (reference sequence).